This is a list of T cell receptor beta chains from one sample in a study of technical replicates of blood from several donors. Only in-frame clones appear in the TCRdb table, and some are missing; sequencing was by immunoSEQ multiplex PCR. The data contain approximately 81,000 clones, 80% to 90% of them singletons. Sequencing input: PBMCs. The source is a human donor in good health. Some clones in this sample may be carry-over from other donors' samples. Each CDR3 is given with its conserved first and last residue. A D gene is named only where the DNA matches it firmly. Size tells how often a clone was seen (once, few, many) or the class of an expanded clone, and some rows leave it out.

v_call	j_call	clone_size	d_call	cdr3_aa	cdr3_nt
TRBV28	TRBJ2-3	once	.	CASSSPGLLTDTQYF	TGTGCCAGCAGTTCACCGGGACTTCTCACAGATACGCAGTATTTT
TRBV7-2	TRBJ2-1	.	.	CASSPGQEQFF	TGTGCCAGCAGCCCCGGACAGGAGCAGTTCTTC
TRBV7-9	TRBJ2-3	.	.	CASSYRRADTQYF	TGTGCCAGCAGTTACAGGAGGGCAGATACGCAGTATTTT
TRBV6-5	TRBJ2-1	.	TRBD2	CASSTGTSGLNEQFF	TGTGCCAGCAGTACCGGGACTAGCGGACTCAATGAGCAGTTCTTC
TRBV7-9	TRBJ1-2	.	.	CASSLAVEGGYTF	TGTGCCAGCAGCTTAGCGGTGGAGGGCGGCTACACCTTC
TRBV5-4	TRBJ2-7	.	.	CASSLMEPPYEQYF	TGTGCCAGCAGCTTGATGGAGCCCCCCTACGAGCAGTACTTC
TRBV5-1	TRBJ1-4	.	.	CASSTPIANEKLFF	TGCGCCAGCAGCACCCCGATAGCTAATGAAAAACTGTTTTTT
TRBV11-3	TRBJ2-3	.	TRBD2	CASSSGLHGSTDTQYF	TGTGCCAGCAGCTCGGGACTACACGGGAGCACAGATACGCAGTATTTT
TRBV19	TRBJ1-2	few	TRBD1	CASSTYLTGGGIGYTF	TGTGCCAGTAGTACCTACCTGACAGGGGGCGGCATTGGCTACACCTTC
TRBV4-2	TRBJ2-7	.	.	CASSQVGRQGDYEQYF	TGTGCCAGCAGCCAAGTCGGGCGTCAAGGGGACTACGAGCAGTACTTC
TRBV5-6	TRBJ1-5	.	.	CASSLIGASQPQHF	TGTGCCAGCAGCTTGATTGGTGCGAGCCAGCCCCAGCATTTT
TRBV18	TRBJ2-4	.	TRBD1	CASSGQGSRGNIQYF	TGTGCCAGCTCAGGACAGGGAAGTCGAGGGAACATTCAGTACTTC
TRBV16	TRBJ2-1	few	.	CASSQSLADAEYNEQFF	TGTGCCAGCAGCCAATCATTAGCGGATGCGGAATACAATGAGCAGTTCTTC
TRBV4-3	TRBJ2-5	.	.	CASSQDPAARTQYF	TGCGCCAGCAGCCAAGATCCAGCGGCCAGGACCCAGTACTTC
TRBV29-1	TRBJ1-4	.	.	CSVVGVSEKLFF	TGCAGCGTTGTCGGGGTTTCGGAAAAACTGTTTTTT
TRBV7-6	TRBJ2-3	once	TRBD2	CASSRGLAGVSDTQYF	TGTGCCAGCAGCAGAGGACTAGCGGGAGTTTCAGATACGCAGTATTTT
TRBV5-4	TRBJ2-1	once	TRBD2	CASSFELAGGQGQFF	TGTGCCAGCAGCTTCGAGTTAGCGGGAGGCCAGGGGCAGTTCTTC
TRBV11-2	TRBJ2-7	.	.	CASSFSGEQYF	TGTGCCAGCAGCTTCTCCGGGGAGCAGTACTTC
TRBV30	TRBJ1-2	.	.	CAWSVTGGIGYTF	TGTGCCTGGAGTGTTACCGGCGGGATAGGCTACACCTTC
TRBV6-1	TRBJ1-2	.	TRBD1	CASSEGAGGTYGYTF	TGTGCCAGCAGTGAAGGGGCAGGGGGGACCTATGGCTACACCTTC
TRBV6-1	TRBJ1-5	.	.	CASSEAGYQPQHF	TGTGCCAGCAGTGAAGCCGGTTATCAGCCCCAGCATTTT
TRBV4-1	TRBJ2-1	.	.	CASSQDPASRGRVNEQFF	TGCGCCAGCAGCCAAGATCCAGCTAGCCGAGGTAGGGTCAATGAGCAGTTCTTC
TRBV5-8	TRBJ2-3	.	.	CASNLLASTDTQYF	TGTGCCAGCAACCTACTAGCAAGCACAGATACGCAGTATTTT
TRBV7-2	TRBJ2-7	.	.	CASSLAGKAYEQYF	TGTGCCAGCAGCTTAGCCGGGAAAGCCTACGAGCAGTACTTC
TRBV29-1	TRBJ2-2	.	TRBD2	CSTTSGTIGELFF	TGCAGCACAACTAGCGGGACTATCGGGGAGCTGTTTTTT
TRBV7-3	TRBJ2-2	.	TRBD1	CASSRSGGPSNTGELFF	TGTGCCAGCAGCCGGTCAGGGGGCCCTTCGAACACCGGGGAGCTGTTTTTT
TRBV9	TRBJ1-6	.	TRBD1	CASSPTGGPLHF	TGTGCCAGCAGCCCCACAGGGGGACCCCTCCACTTT
TRBV5-1	TRBJ2-3	.	.	CASSFTLAGNADTQYF	TGCGCCAGCAGCTTCACCTTGGCAGGTAACGCAGATACGCAGTATTTT
TRBV4-2	TRBJ2-5	.	TRBD2	CASSQDGISGYQETQYF	TGTGCCAGCAGCCAAGATGGGATTAGCGGGTACCAAGAGACCCAGTACTTC
TRBV9	TRBJ2-1	.	.	CASTVGGGSPYNEQFF	TGTGCCAGCACCGTCGGGGGCGGGAGTCCCTACAATGAGCAGTTCTTC
TRBV6-1	TRBJ2-7	few	TRBD1	CASRTGLSVYEQYF	TGTGCCAGCCGGACAGGGCTATCCGTCTACGAGCAGTACTTC
TRBV7-2	TRBJ1-1	few	.	CASSLERFTEAFF	TGTGCCAGCAGCTTAGAACGGTTTACTGAAGCTTTCTTT
TRBV7-3	TRBJ2-1	few	.	CASSLGTAPFGDNEQFF	TGTGCCAGCAGCTTGGGGACTGCCCCCTTCGGGGACAATGAGCAGTTCTTC
TRBV4-3	TRBJ2-5	.	TRBD1	CASSQDPIDRVGVETQYF	TGCGCCAGCAGCCAAGATCCTATTGACAGGGTTGGCGTAGAGACCCAGTACTTC
TRBV6-1	TRBJ2-3	few	TRBD2	CASSVLAGSTDTQYF	TGTGCCAGCAGTGTGCTAGCGGGGAGCACAGATACGCAGTATTTT
TRBV27	TRBJ2-4	once	TRBD2	CASSFGRASAKNIQYF	TGTGCCAGCAGTTTCGGGAGGGCCTCGGCCAAAAACATTCAGTACTTC
TRBV18	TRBJ2-7	.	TRBD2	CASSQGLAEGQYF	TGTGCCAGCTCCCAGGGACTAGCGGAGGGGCAGTACTTC
TRBV9	TRBJ1-1	.	.	CASSSPVIGGGSNTEAFF	TGTGCCAGCAGCTCCCCCGTGATCGGTGGAGGCTCGAACACTGAAGCTTTCTTT
TRBV6-5	TRBJ1-2	.	.	CASRTDSYGYTF	TGTGCCAGCAGGACGGACAGCTATGGCTACACCTTC
TRBV5-3	TRBJ1-5	.	.	CAGRVAQNNQPQHF	TGTGCCGGGCGGGTGGCACAGAACAATCAGCCCCAGCATTTT
TRBV18	TRBJ2-6	.	.	CASSFSSGANVLTF	TGTGCCAGCTCCTTTTCGTCTGGGGCCAACGTCCTGACTTTC
TRBV2	TRBJ1-1	few	TRBD1	CASSISGGDTEAFF	TGTGCCAGCAGTATATCAGGGGGAGACACTGAAGCTTTCTTT
TRBV29-1	TRBJ1-1	.	.	CSVIGGTEAFF	TGCAGCGTGATAGGAGGAACTGAAGCTTTCTTT
TRBV4-1	TRBJ2-1	.	TRBD1	CASSPIGTGPYNEQFF	TGCGCCAGCAGCCCCATTGGGACAGGGCCATACAATGAGCAGTTCTTC
TRBV11-1	TRBJ2-2	.	TRBD2	CASSFPTSGGAGELFF	TGTGCCAGCAGCTTTCCCACTAGCGGGGGGGCCGGGGAGCTGTTTTTT
TRBV5-1	TRBJ2-2	.	TRBD2	CASNGLAGPGGELFF	TGCGCCAGCAACGGGCTAGCGGGGCCTGGCGGGGAGCTGTTTTTT
TRBV4-3	TRBJ2-6	.	TRBD1	CASSQDRWDRGFGANVLTF	TGCGCCAGCAGCCAAGATCGGTGGGACAGGGGATTTGGGGCCAACGTCCTGACTTTC
TRBV7-8	TRBJ2-2	.	TRBD2	CASRSGTSGGTNTGELFF	TGTGCCAGTCGTTCCGGGACTAGCGGGGGAACGAACACCGGGGAGCTGTTTTTT
TRBV27	TRBJ2-5	.	TRBD1	CASSLSWDRVRETQYF	TGTGCCAGCAGTTTGTCTTGGGACAGGGTTCGAGAGACCCAGTACTTC
TRBV12-5	TRBJ1-3	.	.	CASGLVQGGGNTIYF	TGTGCTAGTGGTTTGGTACAAGGCGGTGGAAACACCATATATTTT
TRBV7-2	TRBJ1-4	.	.	CASSPDRREKLFF	TGTGCCAGCAGCCCAGACAGGAGGGAAAAACTGTTTTTT
TRBV6-5	TRBJ1-1	.	.	CASSYSEGTEAFF	TGTGCCAGCAGTTACTCGGAGGGCACCGAAGCTTTCTTT
TRBV7-2	TRBJ2-3	once	.	CASSSGLFTDTQYF	TGTGCCAGCAGCTCGGGACTCTTCACAGATACGCAGTATTTT
TRBV27	TRBJ2-6	.	.	CAIARRQPRSGANVLTF	TGTGCCATCGCCCGAAGACAGCCCAGATCTGGGGCCAACGTCCTGACTTTC
TRBV7-9	TRBJ1-1	.	TRBD1	CASAHAGQGLTTEAFF	TGTGCCAGCGCACACGCTGGACAGGGCCTTACCACTGAAGCTTTCTTT
TRBV5-1	TRBJ2-3	.	TRBD2	CASSPGLAGGDTQYF	TGCGCCAGCAGCCCTGGACTAGCGGGAGGGGATACGCAGTATTTT
TRBV6-1	TRBJ1-6	.	.	CASTYFLRSPLHF	TGTGCCAGCACATACTTCCTCCGTTCACCCCTCCACTTT